The clone carrying this TCR beta chain has just a few counts. After removal of 6 bases from V and 4 bases from J, the junction contained 12 bases not matched to a gene. Germline CDR1 DFQATT, CDR2 SNEGSKA (reference sequence). CDR3 length equals 15 residues. TCRdb re-derived calls from the RT-PCR reads in MiXCR, one entry per CDR3 protein. Of 550,000 to 750,000 distinct CDR3 sequences in the sample, 11% to 15% were seen once. The V gene is TRBV20-1, the J gene TRBJ2-5; 9 nucleotides line up with TRBD2. The clonotype originates from a female donor in good health, serving as a healthy control. The sample consisted of memory CD4+ T cells from blood. CDR3 sequence: CSAVGLAGLRETQYF. CDR3 in DNA: TGCAGTGCCGTTGGGCTAGCGGGATTGAGAGAGACCCAGTACTTC.